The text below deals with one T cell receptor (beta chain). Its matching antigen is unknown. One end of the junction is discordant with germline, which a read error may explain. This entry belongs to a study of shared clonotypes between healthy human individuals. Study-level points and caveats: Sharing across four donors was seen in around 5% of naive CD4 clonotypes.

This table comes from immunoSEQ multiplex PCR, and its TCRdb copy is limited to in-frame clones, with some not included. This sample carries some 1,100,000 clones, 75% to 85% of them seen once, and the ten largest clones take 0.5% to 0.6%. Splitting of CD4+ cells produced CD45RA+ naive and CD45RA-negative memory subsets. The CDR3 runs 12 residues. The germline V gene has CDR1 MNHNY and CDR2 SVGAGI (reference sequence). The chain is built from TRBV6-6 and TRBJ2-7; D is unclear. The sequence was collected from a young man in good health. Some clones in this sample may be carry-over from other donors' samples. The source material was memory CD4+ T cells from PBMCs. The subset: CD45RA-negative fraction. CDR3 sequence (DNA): TGTGCCAGCACCCTAGGGTCCTTCGAGCAGTACTTC. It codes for CASTLGSFEQYF.